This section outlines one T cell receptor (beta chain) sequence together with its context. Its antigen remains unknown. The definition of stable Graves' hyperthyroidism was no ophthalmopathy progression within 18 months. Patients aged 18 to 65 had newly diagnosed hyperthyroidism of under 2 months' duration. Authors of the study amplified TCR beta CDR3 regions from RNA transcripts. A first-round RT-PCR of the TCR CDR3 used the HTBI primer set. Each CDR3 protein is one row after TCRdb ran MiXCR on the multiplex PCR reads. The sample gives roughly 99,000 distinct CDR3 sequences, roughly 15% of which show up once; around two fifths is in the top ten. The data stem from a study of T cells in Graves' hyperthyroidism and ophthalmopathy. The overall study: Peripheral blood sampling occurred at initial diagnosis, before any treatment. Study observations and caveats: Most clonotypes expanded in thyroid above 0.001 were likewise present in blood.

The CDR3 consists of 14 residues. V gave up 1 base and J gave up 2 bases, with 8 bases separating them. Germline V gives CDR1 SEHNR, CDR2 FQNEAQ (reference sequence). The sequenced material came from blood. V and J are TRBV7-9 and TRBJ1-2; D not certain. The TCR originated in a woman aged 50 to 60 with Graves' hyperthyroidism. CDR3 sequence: CASSLETKNYGYTF. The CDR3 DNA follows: TGTGCCAGCAGCTTAGAGACCAAAAACTATGGCTACACCTTC.